This section outlines one T cell receptor beta chain sequence together with its context. This clone has just one count. Its antigen is unknown. Nothing much larger sits one base from this clone, and base qualities are not available. Spanning cysteine to phenylalanine, the CDR3 consists of 15 amino acids. Solely the CDR3 DNA is kept, with 45 bases framed from the first base. Germline trimming: 1 base from V, 3 bases from J; junction bases outside gene matches: 3. CDR1 and CDR2 are drawn from the germline V gene: SGHNT, YENEEA. The immunoSEQ Assay, a bias-controlled multiplex PCR, was used to amplify TCRbeta CDR3 regions from genomic DNA. The source study handled its data this way. The number of nucleated cells in each sample was estimated from the amplification of reference gene primers within the assay. Sequence reads were collapsed and filtered to measure the absolute abundance of every unique TCRbeta CDR3 rearrangement. For each sample, productive Simpson clonality was calculated as the square root of Simpson's diversity index across productive rearrangements. Not all clones reach the TCRdb copy of this immuneACCESS table, which keeps in-frame sequences only. Checked studies attribute under half of the gap to unresolved V genes and leave the rest unexplained. D and trimming were read from the DNA, whereas the V and J calls and clone size are those reported in that table. This sample is represented by 150,000 to 200,000 clones; approximately 86% of them were singletons. The leading ten clones occupy roughly 3.4% of the sample.

The data originate from a study of blood T cell repertoires in COVID-19 (TCRdb year 2020). Some background on the complete study: Samples from collaborators originated in the United States, Italy and Spain and spanned both the acute and convalescent phases of COVID-19. The prospective study material was composed of cDNA or gDNA derived from T cells, B-cell-depleted T cells, or PBMCs. The dataset comprised deeply sampled blood TCRbeta repertoires from subjects exposed to, actively infected with, or recovered from COVID-19. The repertoires were released in a freely available public database meant as a resource for research on the immune response to SARS-CoV-2. The samples were drawn from the first 160 participants of the ongoing ImmuneRACE study and from under 1,500 subjects provided by 6 global collaborators. The sample metadata nearly always contained a de-identified subject ID, COVID-19 status, age in years and sex. Where HLA class I and class II types were available, the types were taken from metadata supplied by the sample provider, not from assay-based typing.

The collaborating institutions used their own protocols to collect whole blood in K2EDTA tubes. Collaborator samples were shipped for TCRbeta analysis as frozen whole blood, isolated PBMCs, or DNA extracted from either sample type. Results and caveats for the whole study, not just this receptor: The amount of clinical and demographic metadata varied by source and participant and was provided uncurated.

The receptor comes from a man in his 70s with acute or convalescent COVID-19. The material sequenced was peripheral blood. This chain joins TRBV11-3 to TRBJ1-2, with 9 bases matching TRBD1. Here is the DNA: TGTGCCAGCAGCTTAGGGACAGGGGATTACTATGGCTACACCTTC. Translation gives CASSLGTGDYYGYTF.